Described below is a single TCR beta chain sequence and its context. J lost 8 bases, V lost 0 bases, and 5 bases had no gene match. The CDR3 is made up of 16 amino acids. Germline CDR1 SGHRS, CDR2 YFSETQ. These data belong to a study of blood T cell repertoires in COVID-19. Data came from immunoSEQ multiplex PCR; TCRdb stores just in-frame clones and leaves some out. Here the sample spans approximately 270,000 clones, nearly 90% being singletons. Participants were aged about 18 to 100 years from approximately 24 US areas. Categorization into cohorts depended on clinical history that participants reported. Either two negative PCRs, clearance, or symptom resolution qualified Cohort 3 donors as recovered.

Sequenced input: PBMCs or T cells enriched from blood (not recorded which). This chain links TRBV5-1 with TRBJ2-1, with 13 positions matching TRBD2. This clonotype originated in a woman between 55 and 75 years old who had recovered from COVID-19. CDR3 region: CASSLVGLAGYDEQFF. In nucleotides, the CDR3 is TGCGCCAGCAGCTTGGTGGGACTAGCGGGGTACGATGAGCAGTTCTTC.